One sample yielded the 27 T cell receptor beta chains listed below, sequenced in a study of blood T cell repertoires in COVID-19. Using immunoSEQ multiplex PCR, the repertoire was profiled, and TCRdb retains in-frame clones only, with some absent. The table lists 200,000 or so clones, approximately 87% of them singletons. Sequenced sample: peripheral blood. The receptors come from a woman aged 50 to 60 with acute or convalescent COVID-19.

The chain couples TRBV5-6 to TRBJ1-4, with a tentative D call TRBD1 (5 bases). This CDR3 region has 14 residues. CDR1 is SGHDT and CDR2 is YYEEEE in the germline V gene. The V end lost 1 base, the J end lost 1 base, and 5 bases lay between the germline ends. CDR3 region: CASSLRGTNEKLFF. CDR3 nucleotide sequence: TGTGCCAGCAGCTTGAGGGGAACTAATGAAAAACTGTTTTTT.

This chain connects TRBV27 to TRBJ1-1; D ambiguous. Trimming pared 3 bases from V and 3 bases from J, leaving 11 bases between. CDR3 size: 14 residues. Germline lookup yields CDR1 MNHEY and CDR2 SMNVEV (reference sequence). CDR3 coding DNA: TGTGCCAGCAGTTTTCATAGGGAGGACACTGAAGCTTTCTTT. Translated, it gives CASSFHREDTEAFF.

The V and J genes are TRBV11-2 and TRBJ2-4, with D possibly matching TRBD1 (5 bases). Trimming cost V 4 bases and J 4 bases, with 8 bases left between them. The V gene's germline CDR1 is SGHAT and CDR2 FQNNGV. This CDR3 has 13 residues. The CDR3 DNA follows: TGTGCCAGCAGCTCGGACATGAAAAACATTCAGTACTTC. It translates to CASSSDMKNIQYF.

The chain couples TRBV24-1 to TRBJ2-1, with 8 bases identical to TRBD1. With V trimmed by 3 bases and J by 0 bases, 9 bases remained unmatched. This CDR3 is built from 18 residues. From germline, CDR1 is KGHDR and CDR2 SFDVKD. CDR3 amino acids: CATSDPGDRTGSYNEQFF. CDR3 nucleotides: TGTGCCACCAGTGATCCGGGGGACAGGACAGGCTCCTACAATGAGCAGTTCTTC.

The CDR3 DNA reads as TGCGCCAGCAGCTCCGGGACAGGGGGCAATGGCTACACCTTC. Translating it yields CASSSGTGGNGYTF. This chain links TRBV5-1 with TRBJ1-2, with TRBD1 identical over 12 bases. J gave up 6 bases and V 3 bases, and 3 bases lay outside the gene matches. Germline V gene data show CDR1 as SGHRS and CDR2 as YFSETQ. This CDR3 contains 14 residues.

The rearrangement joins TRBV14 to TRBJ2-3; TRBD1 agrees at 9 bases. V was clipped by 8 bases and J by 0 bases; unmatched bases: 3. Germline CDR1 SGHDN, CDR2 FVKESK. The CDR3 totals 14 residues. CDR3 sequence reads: CASRTGVSTDTQYF. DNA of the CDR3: TGTGCCAGCCGGACAGGGGTTAGCACAGATACGCAGTATTTT.

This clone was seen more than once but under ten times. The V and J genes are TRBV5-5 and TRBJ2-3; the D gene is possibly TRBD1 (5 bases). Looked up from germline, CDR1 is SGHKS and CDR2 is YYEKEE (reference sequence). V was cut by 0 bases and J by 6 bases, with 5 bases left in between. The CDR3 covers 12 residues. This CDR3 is CASSLGGDTQYF. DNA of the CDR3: TGTGCCAGCAGCTTGGGGGGCGATACGCAGTATTTT.

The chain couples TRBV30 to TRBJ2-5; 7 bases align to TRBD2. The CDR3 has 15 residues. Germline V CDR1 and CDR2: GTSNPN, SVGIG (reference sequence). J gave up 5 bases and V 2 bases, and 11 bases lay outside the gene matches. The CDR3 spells CAWSLGRGEGETQYF. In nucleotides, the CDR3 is TGTGCCTGGAGTCTCGGGAGAGGGGAGGGGGAGACCCAGTACTTC.

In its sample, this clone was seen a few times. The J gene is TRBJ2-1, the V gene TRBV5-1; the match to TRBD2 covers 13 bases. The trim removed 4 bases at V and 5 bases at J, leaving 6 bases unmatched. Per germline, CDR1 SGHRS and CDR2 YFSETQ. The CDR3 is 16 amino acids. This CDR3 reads CASSAPGLAGNNEQFF. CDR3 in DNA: TGCGCCAGCAGCGCCCCGGGACTAGCGGGAAACAATGAGCAGTTCTTC.

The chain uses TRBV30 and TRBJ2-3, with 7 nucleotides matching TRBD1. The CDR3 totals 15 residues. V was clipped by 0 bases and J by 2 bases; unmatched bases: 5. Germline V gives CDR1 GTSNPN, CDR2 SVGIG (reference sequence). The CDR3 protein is CAWSVGGQYTDTQYF. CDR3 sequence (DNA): TGTGCCTGGAGTGTAGGGGGACAGTACACAGATACGCAGTATTTT.

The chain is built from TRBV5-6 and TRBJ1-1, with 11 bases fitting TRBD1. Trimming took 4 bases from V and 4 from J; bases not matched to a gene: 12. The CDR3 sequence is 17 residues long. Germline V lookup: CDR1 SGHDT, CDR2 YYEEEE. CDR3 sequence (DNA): TGTGCCAGCAGCCTGCCCGGGACAGGGGGAGAGGGCACTGAAGCTTTCTTT. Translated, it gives CASSLPGTGGEGTEAFF.

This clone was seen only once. The chain's CDR3 is CASSDTGTVDFYGYTF. As DNA, the CDR3 is TGTGCCAGCAGTGACACCGGGACAGTTGACTTCTATGGCTACACCTTC. The rearrangement uses TRBV6-4 and TRBJ1-2; TRBD1 matches 7 bases. The germline V gene has CDR1 MRHNA and CDR2 SNTAGT. J lost 4 bases, V lost 2 bases, and 10 bases had no gene match. The CDR3 loop spans 16 amino acids.

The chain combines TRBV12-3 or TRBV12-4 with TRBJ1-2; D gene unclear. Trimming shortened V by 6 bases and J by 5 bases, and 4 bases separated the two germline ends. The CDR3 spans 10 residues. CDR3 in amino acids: CASSQYGYTF. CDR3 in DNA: TGTGCCAGCAGCCAGTATGGCTACACCTTC.

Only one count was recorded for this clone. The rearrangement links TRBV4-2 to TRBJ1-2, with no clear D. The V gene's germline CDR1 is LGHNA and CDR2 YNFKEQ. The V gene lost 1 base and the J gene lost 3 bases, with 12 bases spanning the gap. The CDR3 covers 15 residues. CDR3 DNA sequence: TGTGCCAGCAGCCAAGCGAGGGAAGGTTACTATGGCTACACCTTC. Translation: CASSQAREGYYGYTF.

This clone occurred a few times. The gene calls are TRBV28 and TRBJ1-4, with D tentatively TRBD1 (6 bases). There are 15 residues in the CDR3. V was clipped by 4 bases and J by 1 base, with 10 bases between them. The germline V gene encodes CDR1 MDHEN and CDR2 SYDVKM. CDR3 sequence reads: CASSSSGETNEKLFF. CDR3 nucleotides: TGTGCCAGCAGTTCCTCAGGGGAAACTAATGAAAAACTGTTTTTT. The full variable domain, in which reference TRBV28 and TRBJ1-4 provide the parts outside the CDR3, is DVKVTQSSRYLVKRTGEKVFLECVQDMDHENMFWYRQDPGLGLRLIYFSYDVKMKEKGDIPEGYSVSREKKERFSLILESASTNQTSMYLCASSSSGETNEKLFFGSGTQLSVL.

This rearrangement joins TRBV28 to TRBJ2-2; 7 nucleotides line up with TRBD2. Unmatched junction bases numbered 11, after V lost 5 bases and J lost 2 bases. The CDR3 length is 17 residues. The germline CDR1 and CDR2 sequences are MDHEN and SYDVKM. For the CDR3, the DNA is TGTGCCAGCAGTCACGATCTAGCGGAGTTAAACACCGGGGAGCTGTTTTTT. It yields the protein CASSHDLAELNTGELFF.

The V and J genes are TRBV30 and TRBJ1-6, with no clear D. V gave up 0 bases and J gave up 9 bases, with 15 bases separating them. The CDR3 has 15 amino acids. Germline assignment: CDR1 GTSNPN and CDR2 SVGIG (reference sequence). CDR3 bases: TGTGCCTGGAGTGTGCGGGGAGGCGTACTTTCACCCCTCCACTTT. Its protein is CAWSVRGGVLSPLHF.

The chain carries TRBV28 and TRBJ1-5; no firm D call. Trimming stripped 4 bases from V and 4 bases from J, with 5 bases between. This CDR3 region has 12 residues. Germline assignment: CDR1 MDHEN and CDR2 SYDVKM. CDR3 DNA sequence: TGTGCCAGCAGTTCCTTGAATCAGCCCCAGCATTTT. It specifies CASSSLNQPQHF.

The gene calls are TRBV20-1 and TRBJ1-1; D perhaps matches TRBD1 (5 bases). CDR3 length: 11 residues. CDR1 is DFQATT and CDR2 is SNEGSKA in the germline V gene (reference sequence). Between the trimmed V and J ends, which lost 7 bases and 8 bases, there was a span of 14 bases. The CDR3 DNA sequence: TGCAGTGTCCCTGGGGGGAGAGAAGCTTTCTTT. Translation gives CSVPGGREAFF.

Here the CDR3 reads CASSPRAGQLYEQYF. The CDR3 region has the DNA TGTGCCAGCAGCCCCCGGGCGGGACAGCTCTACGAGCAGTACTTC. This chain joins TRBV5-4 and TRBJ2-7; D might be TRBD1 (7 bases). This CDR3 spans 15 amino acids. The germline V gene has CDR1 SGHNT and CDR2 YYREEE (reference sequence). The V and J ends lost 4 bases and 3 bases respectively, with 17 bases between them.

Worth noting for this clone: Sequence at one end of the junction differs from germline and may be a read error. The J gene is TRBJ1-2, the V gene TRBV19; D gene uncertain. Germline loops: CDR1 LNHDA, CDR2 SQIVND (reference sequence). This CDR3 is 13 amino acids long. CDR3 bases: TGTGCCAGTAGTATCCAGGTGACCTATGCCTACACCTTC. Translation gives CASSIQVTYAYTF.

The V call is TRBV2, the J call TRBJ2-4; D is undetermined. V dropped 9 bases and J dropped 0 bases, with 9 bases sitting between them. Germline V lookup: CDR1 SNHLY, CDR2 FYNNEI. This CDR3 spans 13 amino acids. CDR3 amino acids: CASGQLAKNIQYF. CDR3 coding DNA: TGTGCCAGTGGGCAGCTAGCCAAAAACATTCAGTACTTC.

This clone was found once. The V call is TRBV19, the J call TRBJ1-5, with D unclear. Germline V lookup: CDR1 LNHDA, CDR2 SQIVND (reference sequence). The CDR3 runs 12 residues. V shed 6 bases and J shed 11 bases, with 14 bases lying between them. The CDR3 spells CASREGSQAQHF. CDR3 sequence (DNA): TGTGCCAGTAGAGAAGGATCCCAGGCCCAGCATTTT.

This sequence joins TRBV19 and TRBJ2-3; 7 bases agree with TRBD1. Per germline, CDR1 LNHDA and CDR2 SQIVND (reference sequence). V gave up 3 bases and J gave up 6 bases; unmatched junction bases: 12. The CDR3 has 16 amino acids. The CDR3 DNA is TGTGCCAGTAGTATGACAGGGATAGCGCAGGGGGATACGCAGTATTTT. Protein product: CASSMTGIAQGDTQYF.

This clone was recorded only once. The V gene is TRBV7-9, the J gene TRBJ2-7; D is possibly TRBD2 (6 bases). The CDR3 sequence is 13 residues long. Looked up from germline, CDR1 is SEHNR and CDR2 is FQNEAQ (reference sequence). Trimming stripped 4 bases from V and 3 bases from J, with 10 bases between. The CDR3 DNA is TGTGCCAGCAGCTGGGGGGACCTCTACGAGCAGTACTTC. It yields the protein CASSWGDLYEQYF.

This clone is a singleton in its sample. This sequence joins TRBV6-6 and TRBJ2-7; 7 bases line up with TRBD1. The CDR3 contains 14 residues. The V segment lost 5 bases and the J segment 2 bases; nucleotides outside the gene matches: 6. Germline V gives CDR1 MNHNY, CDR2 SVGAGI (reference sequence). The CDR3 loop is CASSVGQVTYEQYF. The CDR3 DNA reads TGTGCCAGCAGTGTAGGACAGGTCACCTACGAGCAGTACTTC.

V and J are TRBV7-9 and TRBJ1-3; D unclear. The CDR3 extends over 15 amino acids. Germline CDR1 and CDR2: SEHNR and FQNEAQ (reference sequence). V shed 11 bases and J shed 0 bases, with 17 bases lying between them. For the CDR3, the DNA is TGTGCCTCTGCCATTGCGTTTGGCTCTGGAAACACCATATATTTT. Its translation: CASAIAFGSGNTIYF. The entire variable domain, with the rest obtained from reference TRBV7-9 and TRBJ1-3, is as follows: DTGVSQNPRHKITKRGQNVTFRCDPISEHNRLYWYRQTLGQGPEFLTYFQNEAQLEKSRLLSDRFSAERPKGSFSTLEIQRTEQGDSAMYLCASAIAFGSGNTIYFGEGSWLTVV.